This TCR beta chain was captured in a study of blood T cell repertoires in COVID-19. Study-wide background: T cells, B-cell-depleted T cells, or PBMCs provided the cDNA or gDNA that served as material.

Assay used: immunoSEQ multiplex PCR; TCRdb lists only in-frame clones, some missing. The sample carries more than 300,000 clones, approximately 92% recorded once. CDR1 and CDR2 from the germline V gene are MNHEY and SMNVEV (reference sequence). This CDR3 comprises 14 residues. Trimming stripped 10 bases from V and 6 bases from J, with 19 bases between. Sequenced material: PBMCs or T cells enriched from blood (not recorded which). The chain has TRBV27 and TRBJ1-5; D ambiguous. The TCR originated in a woman in her twenties or thirties who had recovered from COVID-19. The CDR3: CAIPYGVVGQPQHF. The CDR3 DNA is TGTGCCATCCCCTACGGGGTGGTAGGTCAGCCCCAGCATTTT.